This TCR beta chain is from a study of tumor-infiltrating lymphocytes in primary liver carcinoma (dated by TCRdb to the late 2010s). As for the study more broadly: The five patients, three men and two women aged 30 to 69 years, had hepatocellular carcinoma (four) or combined HCC and intrahepatic cholangiocarcinoma (one). The study combined TCRbeta repertoire sequencing, expression microarrays and whole-exome sequencing across five regions of each liver tumor, with adjacent normal tissue and blood. A total of about 35 specimens from 5 patients went through TCRbeta repertoire sequencing, namely 25 tumor regions, 5 adjacent noncancerous liver tissues and 5 peripheral blood samples. The five patients had tumors staged T1-T3 N0M0, with maximum diameters ranging from roughly 4 to 10 cm. Each sample produced roughly 3.5 to 7.5 million productive TCRbeta reads, and read depth showed no significant difference between tissue types. Repertoires from technical replicates were highly reproducible, with mean shared-clone rates approximately 0.92 and correlation coefficients above 0.98. Agilent mRNA microarray profiling was performed on the 25 to 30 tumor region samples to relate TCRbeta repertoire diversity to the local molecular phenotype.

The CDR3 covers 17 residues, taking in both the cysteine and the phenylalanine. Only CDR3 DNA is held: 51 bases, read in frame from base 1. Reading the germline V gene gives CDR1 SGHRS and CDR2 YFSETQ. V is pared back by 0 bases and J by 1 base, with 13 bases lying between the germline termini. Starting from approximately 500 ng total RNA, TCRbeta-specific cDNA was produced by reverse transcription with a constant-region primer and ProtoScript II reverse transcriptase. The TCRbeta libraries were prepared through three rounds of nested multiplex PCR following a slightly modified ARM-PCR procedure. Each of the first two PCR rounds ran for about 10 cycles and used multiplex TRBV1-TRBV30 forward primers together with a Cbeta reverse primer. Sample barcodes and Illumina adapters were attached in a final 25-cycle PCR using Deep VentR polymerase. Before sequencing, amplicons of 200-500 bp were purified from gel using a QIAquick gel extraction kit. The TCRbeta amplicons were sequenced with 250-bp paired-end reads on an Illumina HiSeq 2500. The study's processing was this. Reads were quality-trimmed with Trimmomatic v0.33, and paired reads were merged with FLASH v1.2.11 to recover full CDR3 sequences. V, D and J germline segments were assigned to the rearranged TCRbeta sequences using MiGEC v1.2.1b. VDJtools v1.0.0 computed clonotype statistics and Shannon-Wiener diversity indices. To cut down on sampling bias, every analysis after diversity analysis relied on just the 250 most abundant clonotypes from each sample. TCRdb cleaned the public reads at Q25 with fastp, built clones with MiXCR and kept in-frame beta chains. Entries are consolidated by CDR3 protein sequence, retaining the most common genes and DNA. V and J calls and clone size were set by TCRdb, not the authors. The sample includes about 25,000 distinct CDR3 sequences, with roughly three quarters observed a single time. The top ten clones comprise about 31% of the sample.

Total RNA and DNA were co-extracted from around 20-30 mg of bulk tissue with the AllPrep DNA/RNA mini kit, without cell sorting. Four to six patients with histopathologically diagnosed primary liver carcinoma underwent surgical resection in China between November 2015 and March 2016. At the time of sampling, the patients had chronic HBV infection and had not received any treatment. Each tumor was sampled at five spatially separated regions: the tumor centre plus the superior, inferior, left-lateral and right-lateral poles. More than 75% viable tumor cells were found by histology in every tumor sample. Each fresh piece of tumor and adjacent tissue was cut in two, with one half stored in RNAlater at -80 degrees C and the other half sent for histology. This clonotype was found many times. No cognate antigen has been identified for it. Base qualities are missing; no much larger clone stands one base away.

Paper-wide results and their limitations: Only 4 to 6 patients were included in the study, and the authors note that the findings should be validated in a larger study. Only the TCR beta chain was sequenced, which likely underestimates true repertoire diversity because unpaired alpha chains were not captured. A significantly larger repertoire fraction was made up by the top 250 clones in tumors than in blood (p = 0.039). Because the samples were bulk and unsorted, CD4+ and CD8+ T cell repertoires could not be compared. Only about 7-25% of top clones were found in all five regions of a tumor, suggesting spatial heterogeneity of tumor-infiltrating T cells. Pairs of tumor regions showed greater repertoire overlap (mean about 35%) than tumor-adjacent pairs (about 17%) or tumor-blood pairs (around 15%), which is consistent with antigen-driven expansion.

The V gene is TRBV5-1 and the J gene is TRBJ2-2; D gene: possibly TRBD1, on 6 matching bases. The origin of this receptor is a woman aged 25 to 45 with primary liver carcinoma and hepatitis B virus infection. What was sequenced was liver tumor tissue from sampling region 5. This specimen's cell subset or site label, interpreted: tumor region T5, tumor centre. Here is the DNA: TGCGCCAGCAGCTTGGGGCACAGGGACAAGAACACCGGGGAGCTGTTTTTT. Its product reads: CASSLGHRDKNTGELFF.